This passage covers 20 T cell receptor beta chains from one sample sequenced in a study of T cells in Graves' hyperthyroidism and ophthalmopathy. TCR beta CDR3 regions were amplified from RNA transcripts. An initial round of RT-PCR targeting the TCR CDR3 relied on the HTBI primer set. MiXCR, run by TCRdb on the multiplex PCR reads, gives a single entry per CDR3 protein. The sample holds a few hundred thousand distinct CDR3 sequences; over 20% are singletons and the top ten take approximately 60%. The sequenced sample consisted of blood. All receptors come from a man in his thirties or forties with Graves' ophthalmopathy.

This chain links TRBV28 with TRBJ1-5; 9 nucleotides align to TRBD1. The germline V gene encodes CDR1 MDHEN and CDR2 SYDVKM. V trimming: 6 bases; J trimming: 3 bases; junction bases outside the gene matches: 15. This CDR3 spans 18 amino acids. This CDR3 is CASRSITGGVYTNQPQHF. CDR3 coding DNA: TGTGCCAGCAGATCAATCACAGGGGGCGTTTATACCAATCAGCCCCAGCATTTT.

V gene TRBV3-1 combines with J gene TRBJ2-3; D not certain. V was shortened by 1 base and J by 1 base, with 9 bases between the two germline ends. The V gene's germline CDR1 is LGHDT and CDR2 YNNKEL (reference sequence). CDR3 length equals 15 residues. The CDR3 region has the DNA TGTGCCAGCAGCCAAGTGGCCTTCGGCACAGATACGCAGTATTTT. This codes for CASSQVAFGTDTQYF.

This clonotype has a count of ten or more. The genes are TRBV19 and TRBJ2-1; no clear D gene. The CDR3 sequence is 12 residues long. In germline, CDR1 is LNHDA, CDR2 SQIVND (reference sequence). V was clipped by 6 bases and J by 9 bases, with 12 bases between them. The CDR3 DNA reads TGTGCCAGTAGCCCCGGAGTGAGTGAGCAGTTCTTC. Its translation is CASSPGVSEQFF.

The chain links TRBV20-1 to TRBJ2-7, with TRBD2 matching over 10 bases. The V gene end was trimmed by 5 bases and the J gene end by 6 bases; junction bases not matched to a gene: 7. The CDR3 is 13 residues long. Germline CDR1 reads DFQATT; CDR2 reads SNEGSKA (reference sequence). CDR3 in amino acids: CSALSGRAREQYF. CDR3 DNA: TGCAGTGCTCTAAGCGGGAGGGCCCGCGAGCAGTACTTC.

For the CDR3, the DNA is TGTGCCAGCCATACAGGGGGCGATTCACCCCTCCACTTT. It encodes CASHTGGDSPLHF. The rearrangement links TRBV27 to TRBJ1-6; 9 bases line up with TRBD1. The V gene end was trimmed by 8 bases and the J gene end by 8 bases; junction bases not matched to a gene: 4. Germline CDR1 MNHEY, CDR2 SMNVEV (reference sequence). This CDR3 has 13 amino acids.

This clonotype was seen repeatedly, ten times or more. The rearrangement joins TRBV30 to TRBJ2-1; 7 bases align to TRBD2. Germline CDR1 is GTSNPN and CDR2 is SVGIG (reference sequence). The ends lost 0 bases at V and 8 bases at J; junction bases unmatched: 7. The CDR3 has 14 amino acids. The CDR3 DNA sequence: TGTGCCTGGAGTGTAGGGGCTAGCGGCGATGAGCAGTTCTTC. Protein product: CAWSVGASGDEQFF.

The gene calls are TRBV12-3 or TRBV12-4 and TRBJ1-3; possible D gene TRBD1, 5 bases. V was clipped by 5 bases and J by 0 bases, with 14 bases between them. The CDR3 contains 16 residues. In DNA, the CDR3 is TGTGCCAGCAGTCGGACAATACCAACCTCTGGAAACACCATATATTTT. Its translation: CASSRTIPTSGNTIYF.

This clonotype turned up a few times. The chain recombines TRBV5-6 with TRBJ2-5; no clear D. From germline, CDR1 is SGHDT and CDR2 YYEEEE. CDR3 length: 12 amino acids. Trimming took 4 bases from V and 1 from J, leaving 5 bases between them. The CDR3 DNA reads as TGTGCCAGCAGCCTGACCCAAGAGACCCAGTACTTC. Translated: CASSLTQETQYF.

The chain joins TRBV2 to TRBJ2-2, with 8 bases that match TRBD2. The trim removed 6 bases at V and 5 bases at J, leaving 8 bases unmatched. Germline V CDR1 and CDR2: SNHLY, FYNNEI. The CDR3 is made up of 15 amino acids. This CDR3 is CASRKAGVQTGELFF. In DNA, the CDR3 is TGTGCCAGCAGGAAAGCGGGAGTCCAGACCGGGGAGCTGTTTTTT.

This clonotype has a count of ten or more. V gene TRBV6-6 combines with J gene TRBJ2-7, with a tentative D call TRBD1 (6 bases). V was shortened by 2 bases and J by 5 bases, with 10 bases between the two germline ends. Germline V lookup: CDR1 MNHNY, CDR2 SVGAGI (reference sequence). There are 13 residues in the CDR3. CDR3: CASSYGRGDEQYF. The CDR3 DNA sequence: TGTGCCAGCAGTTACGGCAGGGGTGACGAGCAGTACTTC.

This clonotype appeared a few times. The J gene is TRBJ2-1, the V gene TRBV5-1, with 8 bases lining up with TRBD2. The CDR3 sequence is 18 residues long. The trim removed 3 bases at V and 0 bases at J, leaving 11 bases unmatched. Germline assignment: CDR1 SGHRS and CDR2 YFSETQ. The DNA for the CDR3 is TGCGCCAGCAGCTGGAGGGGGAGCGGGAGAGGCTCCTACAATGAGCAGTTCTTC. Translation gives CASSWRGSGRGSYNEQFF.

The chain has TRBV25-1 and TRBJ2-7, with TRBD2 as a possible D gene (6 bases). The V gene lost 7 bases and the J gene lost 7 bases, with 17 bases spanning the gap. From germline, CDR1 is MGHDK and CDR2 SYGVNS. This CDR3 is built from 13 residues. The CDR3 loop is CASKGRDSWEQYF. CDR3 in DNA: TGTGCCAGCAAAGGTCGGGACTCATGGGAGCAGTACTTC.

There are many counts of this clonotype. The genes are TRBV5-1 and TRBJ2-1, with TRBD2 matching over 9 bases. J gave up 1 base and V 0 bases, and 2 bases lay outside the gene matches. This CDR3 is 16 amino acids long. Looked up from germline, CDR1 is SGHRS and CDR2 is YFSETQ. Here the CDR3 DNA reads TGCGCCAGCAGCTTGGGTAGCGGGAGTTCCTACAATGAGCAGTTCTTC. Its translation: CASSLGSGSSYNEQFF.

The CDR3: CATSEPSGRQYNEQFF. The CDR3 DNA reads as TGTGCCACCAGTGAGCCTAGCGGGAGGCAGTACAATGAGCAGTTCTTC. This chain links TRBV24-1 with TRBJ2-1, with 11 bases identical to TRBD2. Germline values: CDR1 KGHDR, CDR2 SFDVKD. The CDR3 loop spans 16 amino acids. V gave up 4 bases and J gave up 4 bases; unmatched junction bases: 5.

This clonotype showed up just a few times. This sequence joins TRBV9 and TRBJ2-5; D remains ambiguous. Germline lookup yields CDR1 SGDLS and CDR2 YYNGEE. V gave up 0 bases and J gave up 5 bases, with 8 bases separating them. The CDR3 spans 13 residues. The CDR3: CASSVETRETQYF. Written as DNA, the CDR3 is TGTGCCAGCAGCGTAGAGACCAGGGAGACCCAGTACTTC. The full variable domain, completed using reference TRBV9 and TRBJ2-5, is DSGVTQTPKHLITATGQRVTLRCSPRSGDLSVYWYQQSLDQGLQFLIQYYNGEERAKGNILERFSAQQFPDLHSELNLSSLELGDSALYFCASSVETRETQYFGPGTRLLVL.

This clonotype was picked up many times. The chain combines TRBV3-1 with TRBJ1-2; D is unresolved. Trimming stripped 3 bases from V and 8 bases from J, with 16 bases between. The CDR3 totals 14 residues. The V gene's germline CDR1 is LGHDT and CDR2 YNNKEL (reference sequence). CDR3 in amino acids: CASSHRSPGIGYTF. In DNA, the CDR3 is TGTGCCAGCAGCCATCGTTCCCCGGGAATCGGCTACACCTTC. Supplemented by reference TRBV3-1 and TRBJ1-2, the full variable domain reads DTAVSQTPKYLVTQMGNDKSIKCEQNLGHDTMYWYKQDSKKFLKIMFSYNNKELIINETVPNRFSPKSPDKAHLNLHINSLELGDSAVYFCASSHRSPGIGYTFGSGTRLTVV.

This clonotype was recorded many times. The V call is TRBV2, the J call TRBJ2-1, with 8 bases fitting TRBD1. V shed 0 bases, J shed 7 bases, and the junction held 5 bases outside the gene matches. This CDR3 contains 15 residues. CDR1 is SNHLY and CDR2 is FYNNEI in the germline V gene. As DNA, the CDR3 is TGTGCCAGCAGTGAAGCGGGACAGGTGAGGAATGAGCAGTTCTTC. This sequence encodes CASSEAGQVRNEQFF. Combining the CDR3 with reference TRBV2 and TRBJ2-1 gives the whole variable domain EPEVTQTPSHQVTQMGQEVILRCVPISNHLYFYWYRQILGQKVEFLVSFYNNEISEKSEIFDDQFSVERPDGSNFTLKIRSTKLEDSAMYFCASSEAGQVRNEQFFGPGTRLTVL.

This clonotype was found many times. The V gene is TRBV2, the J gene TRBJ2-1, with 11 bases aligning to TRBD2. CDR1 and CDR2 from the germline V gene are SNHLY and FYNNEI. This CDR3 contains 16 residues. CDR3 sequence: CATLGLAGGTYNEQFF. The CDR3 bases are TGTGCAACCCTAGGGCTAGCGGGAGGAACTTACAATGAGCAGTTCTTC.

CDR3 nucleotides: TGTGCCAGCTCAAGCTCTGGGGCCAACGTCCTGACTTTC. Protein sequence: CASSSSGANVLTF. The gene calls are TRBV3-1 and TRBJ2-6; unclear D gene. The CDR3 is made up of 13 amino acids. The germline CDR1 and CDR2 sequences are LGHDT and YNNKEL (reference sequence). The ends were cut back, 8 bases at V and 0 bases at J, with 5 bases in the middle.

This clonotype has a handful of counts. This rearrangement joins TRBV10-3 to TRBJ1-2; the D is unclear. Trimming removed 3 bases from V and 0 bases from J, with 2 bases in between. The CDR3 is made up of 12 amino acids. Germline CDR1 and CDR2: ENHRY and SYGVKD. Written as DNA, the CDR3 is TGTGCCATCAGTGATTCTAACTATGGCTACACCTTC. It codes for CAISDSNYGYTF.